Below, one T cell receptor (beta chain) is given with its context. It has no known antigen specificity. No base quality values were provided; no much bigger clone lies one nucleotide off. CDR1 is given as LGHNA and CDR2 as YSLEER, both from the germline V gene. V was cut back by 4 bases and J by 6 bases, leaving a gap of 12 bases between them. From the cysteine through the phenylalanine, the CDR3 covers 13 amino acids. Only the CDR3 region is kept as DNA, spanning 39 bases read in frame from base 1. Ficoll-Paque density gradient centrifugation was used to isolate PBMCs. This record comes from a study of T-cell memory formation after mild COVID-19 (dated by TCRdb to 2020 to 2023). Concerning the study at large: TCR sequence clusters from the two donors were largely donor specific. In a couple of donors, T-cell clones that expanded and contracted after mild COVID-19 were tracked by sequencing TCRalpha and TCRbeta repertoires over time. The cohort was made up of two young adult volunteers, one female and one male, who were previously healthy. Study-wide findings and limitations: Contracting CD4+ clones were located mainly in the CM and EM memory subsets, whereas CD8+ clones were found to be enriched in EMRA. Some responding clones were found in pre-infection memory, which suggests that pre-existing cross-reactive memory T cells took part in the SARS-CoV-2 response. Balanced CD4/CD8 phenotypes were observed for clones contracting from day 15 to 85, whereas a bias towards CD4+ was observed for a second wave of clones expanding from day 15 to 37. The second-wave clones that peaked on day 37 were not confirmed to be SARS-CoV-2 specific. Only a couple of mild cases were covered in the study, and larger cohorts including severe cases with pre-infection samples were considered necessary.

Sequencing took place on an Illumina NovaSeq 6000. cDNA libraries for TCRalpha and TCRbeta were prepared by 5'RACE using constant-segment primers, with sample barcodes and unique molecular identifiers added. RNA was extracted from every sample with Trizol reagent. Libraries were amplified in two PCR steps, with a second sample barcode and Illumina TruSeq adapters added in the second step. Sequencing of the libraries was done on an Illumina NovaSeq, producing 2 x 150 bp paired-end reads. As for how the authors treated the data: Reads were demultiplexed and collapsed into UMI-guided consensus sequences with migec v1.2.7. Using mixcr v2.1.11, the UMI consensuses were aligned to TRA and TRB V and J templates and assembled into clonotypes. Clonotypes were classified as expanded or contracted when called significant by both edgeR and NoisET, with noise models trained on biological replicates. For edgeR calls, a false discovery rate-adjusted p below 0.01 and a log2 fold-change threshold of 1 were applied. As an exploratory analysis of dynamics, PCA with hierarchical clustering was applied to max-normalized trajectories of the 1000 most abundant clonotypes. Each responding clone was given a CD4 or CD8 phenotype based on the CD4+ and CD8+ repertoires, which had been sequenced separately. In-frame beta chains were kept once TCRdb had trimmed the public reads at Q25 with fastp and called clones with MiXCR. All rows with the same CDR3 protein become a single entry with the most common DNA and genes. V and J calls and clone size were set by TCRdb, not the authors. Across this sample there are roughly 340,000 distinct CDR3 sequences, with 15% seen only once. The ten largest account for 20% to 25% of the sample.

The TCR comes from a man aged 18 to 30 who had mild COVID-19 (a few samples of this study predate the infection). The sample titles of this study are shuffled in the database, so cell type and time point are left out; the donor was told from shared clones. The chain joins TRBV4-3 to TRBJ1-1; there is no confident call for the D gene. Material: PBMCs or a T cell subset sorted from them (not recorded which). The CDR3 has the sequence CASSRPGGSEAFF. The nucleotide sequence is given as TGCGCCAGCAGCCGCCCCGGAGGGTCTGAAGCTTTCTTT.